The 31 T cell receptor beta chains below come from one sample, sequenced in a study of shared clonotypes between healthy human individuals. CD8 cells regarded as naive lacked CD45RO, were positively chosen for CCR7, and omitted terminally differentiated effector memory CD45RA+ cells. TCRdb's table, derived via immunoSEQ multiplex PCR, lists solely in-frame clones and lacks some. Among roughly 770,000 clones listed, approximately 96% were seen once. The sample comprised naive CD8+ T cells sorted from blood. The receptors originated from a man aged 30 to 45 in good health.

The chain combines TRBV5-6 with TRBJ1-1; D remains unclear. Germline CDR1 and CDR2: SGHDT and YYEEEE. The CDR3 loop spans 13 amino acids. The V gene lost 3 bases and the J gene lost 4 bases, with 10 bases spanning the gap. The chain's CDR3 is CASSYASGTEAFF. The CDR3 nucleotides read TGTGCCAGCAGCTACGCCTCCGGCACTGAAGCTTTCTTT.

This clone appeared once. J is TRBJ2-7 and V is TRBV28; D not resolved. The ends were cut back, 2 bases at V and 2 bases at J, with 10 bases in the middle. This CDR3 contains 14 residues. Looked up from germline, CDR1 is MDHEN and CDR2 is SYDVKM. CDR3 region: CASSLREITYEQYF. In DNA, the CDR3 is TGTGCCAGCAGTTTAAGGGAAATCACCTACGAGCAGTACTTC.

This clone was seen once. The chain combines TRBV2 with TRBJ2-1; D possibly corresponds to TRBD2 (6 bases). This CDR3 comprises 15 residues. The V end lost 7 bases, the J end lost 2 bases, and 15 bases lay between the germline ends. CDR1 SNHLY and CDR2 FYNNEI come from the germline V gene. DNA for the CDR3: TGTGCCAGCATGGGGGGTGGCTCCACCTACAATGAGCAGTTCTTC. Residues: CASMGGGSTYNEQFF.

The rearrangement uses TRBV7-6 and TRBJ2-5, with D unresolved. Germline V gene lookup returns CDR1 SGHVS and CDR2 FNYEAQ. V was trimmed by 5 bases and J by 4 bases, leaving 17 bases between them. The CDR3 contains 15 residues. The CDR3 nucleotides are TGTGCCAGCAGCCCTCTTCTCTACAATGCAGAGACCCAGTACTTC. Protein product: CASSPLLYNAETQYF.

The genes are TRBV5-1 and TRBJ1-4; a weak D match, TRBD1 (6 bases). Germline loops: CDR1 SGHRS, CDR2 YFSETQ. Deletions cut 4 bases from V and 0 bases from J, with 10 bases between. The CDR3 spans 15 residues. The CDR3, as DNA: TGCGCCAGCAGCATAAACAGGGCAACTAATGAAAAACTGTTTTTT. The encoded protein is CASSINRATNEKLFF. Variable domain in full (rest from reference TRBV5-1 and TRBJ1-4): KAGVTQTPRYLIKTRGQQVTLSCSPISGHRSVSWYQQTPGQGLQFLFEYFSETQRNKGNFPGRFSGRQFSNSRSEMNVSTLELGDSALYLCASSINRATNEKLFFGSGTQLSVL.

This chain links TRBV12-5 with TRBJ2-1, with D possibly matching TRBD2 (6 bases). CDR1 LGHNT and CDR2 FRNRAP come from the germline V gene. The CDR3 is 14 residues long. Trimming stripped 3 bases from V and 6 bases from J, with 12 bases between. In nucleotides, the CDR3 is TGTGCTAGTGGTTTTAGCGGAAAACTCAATGAGCAGTTCTTC. As protein: CASGFSGKLNEQFF.

This clone came up once. The chain combines TRBV13 with TRBJ2-3, with D perhaps given as TRBD1 or TRBD2 (5 bases each). The CDR3 spans 15 residues. In germline, CDR1 is PRHDT, CDR2 FYEKMQ (reference sequence). V shed 5 bases and J shed 3 bases, with 15 bases lying between them. CDR3 bases: TGTGCCAGCAGCCCTCGGGACCCAGGAACAGATACGCAGTATTTT. Translation: CASSPRDPGTDTQYF.

The chain employs TRBV14 and TRBJ2-3, with D perhaps matching TRBD1 or TRBD2 (5 bases each). The germline V and J ends were trimmed by 0 bases and 2 bases, with 18 bases remaining between them. There are 18 residues in the CDR3. Germline V gives CDR1 SGHDN, CDR2 FVKESK. This CDR3 reads CASSQEEGSLGLTDTQYF. In DNA, the CDR3 is TGTGCCAGCAGCCAAGAAGAAGGGAGCCTGGGGCTCACAGATACGCAGTATTTT.

The V gene is TRBV2, the J gene TRBJ2-1; 7 bases are a match to TRBD2. The CDR3 spans 17 residues. V dropped 4 bases and J dropped 8; count of bases not matched to a gene: 17. In germline, CDR1 is SNHLY, CDR2 FYNNEI. DNA of the CDR3: TGTGCCAGCAGTGTTCCACTTTCGGGCGGGAGTGGCGATGAGCAGTTCTTC. Its translation is CASSVPLSGGSGDEQFF.

The genes are TRBV5-6 and TRBJ2-3; 9 bases are a match to TRBD2. V was pared by 1 base and J by 2 bases, with 8 bases of the junction left unmatched. Germline lookup yields CDR1 SGHDT and CDR2 YYEEEE. CDR3 size: 17 residues. The CDR3 region is CASSLIPGTSYTDTQYF. As DNA, the CDR3 is TGTGCCAGCAGCTTGATTCCGGGGACTAGCTACACAGATACGCAGTATTTT.

Notes on this clone: One end of the junction varies from germline; a read error may be responsible. The chain links TRBV7-7 to TRBJ2-1; possible D gene TRBD2, 5 bases. The CDR3 runs 13 residues. The germline V gene encodes CDR1 SSHAT and CDR2 FNYEAQ (reference sequence). CDR3 sequence (DNA): TGTGCTAGCAGCTTAAGGCGGGTTGGTGAGCAGTTCTTC. Encoded protein: CASSLRRVGEQFF.

The CDR3 nucleotides are TGCGCCAGCAGTCAATCGTTGAGGCTTAGCGGGAGCAATATCTACGAGCAGTACTTC. Translating it yields CASSQSLRLSGSNIYEQYF. The chain has TRBV23-1 and TRBJ2-7; 9 nucleotides line up with TRBD2. TRBV23-1 carries the ORF label, with uncertain function. The CDR3 is made up of 19 amino acids. V lost 0 bases to trimming and J lost 3 bases; unmatched junction nucleotides: 15.

The genes are TRBV6-4 and TRBJ2-1; 13 bases are a match to TRBD2. The CDR3 consists of 16 residues. Looked up from germline, CDR1 is MRHNA and CDR2 is SNTAGT. Trimming took 0 bases from V and 7 from J; bases not matched to a gene: 3. DNA for the CDR3: TGTGCCAGCAGTGACTCCGGGACTAGCGGGATAAATGAGCAGTTCTTC. It translates to CASSDSGTSGINEQFF.

This rearrangement joins TRBV13 to TRBJ2-6; 10 nucleotides match TRBD2. CDR3 size: 20 residues. Trimming at V came to 6 bases and at J to 4 bases, leaving 18 bases not matched to a gene. Germline loops: CDR1 PRHDT, CDR2 FYEKMQ (reference sequence). The CDR3 sequence: CASSQDRGGLAGAGANVLTF. For the CDR3, the DNA is TGTGCCAGCAGTCAAGACAGGGGAGGGCTAGCGGGAGCCGGGGCCAACGTCCTGACTTTC.

V gene TRBV11-3 combines with J gene TRBJ2-3; TRBD1 might be the D (6 bases). CDR3 length: 13 amino acids. Germline values: CDR1 SGHNT, CDR2 YENEEA. Trimming removed 6 bases from V and 0 bases from J, with 7 bases in between. This CDR3 reads CASRGGSTDTQYF. The DNA of the CDR3 is TGTGCCAGCAGAGGGGGTAGCACAGATACGCAGTATTTT.

The V and J genes are TRBV5-1 and TRBJ2-7; 12 bases line up with TRBD2. With 2 bases clipped from V and 4 bases from J, the junction kept 4 bases outside the gene matches. The CDR3 spans 15 residues. Germline lookup yields CDR1 SGHRS and CDR2 YFSETQ. CDR3 region: CASSLHGTSGYEQYF. The CDR3 region has the DNA TGCGCCAGCAGCTTACACGGGACTAGCGGGTACGAGCAGTACTTC.

This clone has just one count. The rearrangement joins TRBV19 to TRBJ1-5, with a tentative D call TRBD1 (6 bases). The CDR3 is made up of 15 amino acids. From germline, CDR1 is LNHDA and CDR2 SQIVND (reference sequence). Trimming removed 3 bases from V and 1 base from J, with 10 bases in between. The CDR3 DNA is TGTGCCAGTAGTATGTCGGACAGAAGCAATCAGCCCCAGCATTTT. This codes for CASSMSDRSNQPQHF.

V and J are TRBV6-5 and TRBJ2-7, with D perhaps matching TRBD2 (5 bases). CDR3 length: 16 residues. Germline V CDR1 and CDR2: MNHEY, SVGAGI. V shed 0 bases and J shed 1 base, with 13 bases lying between them. The CDR3 reads CASSYSEGVVSYEQYF. The CDR3 DNA follows: TGTGCCAGCAGTTACTCAGAGGGAGTCGTTTCCTACGAGCAGTACTTC.

This chain links TRBV23-1 with TRBJ2-1, with no clear D. TRBV23-1 is placed among ORFs of uncertain function. The CDR3 spans 18 residues. V lost 3 bases and J lost 5, with 23 bases in between. Written as DNA, the CDR3 is TGCGCCAGCAGTCAGATAAAGTTGATCTCGGACGGAGACAATGAGCAGTTCTTC. This sequence encodes CASSQIKLISDGDNEQFF.

In nucleotides, the CDR3 is TGTGCCAGCAGCGGTATTCTCGAGCGGGAGGGCGAGCAGTACTTC. Its protein product is CASSGILEREGEQYF. The J gene is TRBJ2-7, the V gene TRBV7-3; 10 positions match TRBD2. CDR1 and CDR2 from the germline V gene are SGHTA and FQGTGA. Germline trimming cut 5 bases from V and 6 bases from J; bases unmatched to any gene: 10. This CDR3 is built from 15 residues.

In regard to this clone: This sample includes further DNA sequences coding for the same CDR3. The genes are TRBV2 and TRBJ2-1, with 11 bases identical to TRBD2. Trimming removed 4 bases from V and 0 bases from J; junction bases left unmatched: 5. In germline, CDR1 is SNHLY, CDR2 FYNNEI. This CDR3 has 17 residues. CDR3 amino acids: CASSGTSGRSSYNEQFF. CDR3 DNA: TGTGCCAGCAGTGGAACTAGCGGGAGATCCTCCTACAATGAGCAGTTCTTC.

The chain recombines TRBV7-6 with TRBJ2-6, with D perhaps TRBD1 or TRBD2 (5 bases each). V was trimmed by 5 bases and J by 0 bases, leaving 11 bases between them. The CDR3 is made up of 16 amino acids. Germline loops: CDR1 SGHVS, CDR2 FNYEAQ. The chain's CDR3 is CASSIDGTSGANVLTF. The CDR3 DNA follows: TGTGCCAGCAGCATCGACGGGACCTCTGGGGCCAACGTCCTGACTTTC.

The rearrangement uses TRBV7-8 and TRBJ2-7; the D call may be TRBD1 or TRBD2 (5 bases each). The CDR3 has 13 residues. The V end lost 5 bases, the J end lost 1 base, and 9 bases lay between the germline ends. Germline lookup yields CDR1 SGHVS and CDR2 FQNEAQ. CDR3 amino acids: CASSRGDSYEQYF. The DNA for the CDR3 is TGTGCCAGCAGCAGAGGGGATTCCTACGAGCAGTACTTC. Together with reference TRBV7-8 and TRBJ2-7, the CDR3 gives the full variable domain: GAGVSQSPRYKVAKRGQDVALRCDPISGHVSLFWYQQALGQGPEFLTYFQNEAQLDKSGLPSDRFFAERPEGSVSTLKIQRTQQEDSAVYLCASSRGDSYEQYFGPGTRLTVT.

The genes are TRBV7-8 and TRBJ2-2; 8 positions agree with TRBD1. This CDR3 spans 14 amino acids. Trimming at V came to 5 bases and at J to 7 bases, leaving 6 bases not matched to a gene. The germline V gene encodes CDR1 SGHVS and CDR2 FQNEAQ. CDR3 nucleotides: TGTGCCAGCAGCGCACGGACAGGGCACGGGGAGCTGTTTTTT. Translated, it gives CASSARTGHGELFF.

J is TRBJ2-7 and V is TRBV2; possibly TRBD1 for D (6 bases). CDR3 size: 14 residues. Germline V lookup: CDR1 SNHLY, CDR2 FYNNEI. Trimming took off 1 base at V and 2 bases at J, with 9 bases between the two ends. This CDR3 is CASSEEAGAYEQYF. As DNA, the CDR3 is TGTGCCAGCAGTGAAGAGGCAGGGGCCTACGAGCAGTACTTC.

This clone came up once. The chain couples TRBV15 to TRBJ2-7, with D perhaps matching TRBD2 (5 bases). This CDR3 is 14 amino acids long. In germline, CDR1 is LNHNV, CDR2 YYDKDF (reference sequence). V lost 3 bases and J lost 2, with 11 bases in between. Written as DNA, the CDR3 is TGTGCCACCAGCAGGGACGGGATAACCTACGAGCAGTACTTC. Encoded protein: CATSRDGITYEQYF.

The chain couples TRBV27 to TRBJ2-5, with D possibly matching TRBD1 (6 bases). V lost 0 bases to trimming and J lost 0 bases, with 8 bases between them. Looked up from germline, CDR1 is MNHEY and CDR2 is SMNVEV (reference sequence). The CDR3 totals 15 residues. DNA of the CDR3: TGTGCCAGCAGTTTATCGAGGGGGTACCAAGAGACCCAGTACTTC. Protein: CASSLSRGYQETQYF.

V gene TRBV9 combines with J gene TRBJ2-1; TRBD2 matches at 13 bases. Germline V lookup: CDR1 SGDLS, CDR2 YYNGEE. The CDR3 runs to 17 residues. Trimming removed 4 bases from V and 4 bases from J; junction bases left unmatched: 8. The CDR3 sequence is CASSIRLAGGSYNEQFF. The CDR3 DNA reads TGTGCCAGCAGCATCCGACTAGCGGGAGGATCTTACAATGAGCAGTTCTTC.

The chain couples TRBV4-1 to TRBJ1-1; 10 bases map to TRBD1. This CDR3 has 15 amino acids. Germline V gene sequence: CDR1 MGHRA, CDR2 YSYEKL. Trimming at V came to 4 bases and at J to 5 bases, leaving 7 bases not matched to a gene. DNA for the CDR3: TGCGCCAGCAGCCCTAGACAGGGGGCTGGTACTGAAGCTTTCTTT. Its protein is CASSPRQGAGTEAFF.

This CDR3 is CASSSLGYPYNEQFF. In DNA, the CDR3 is TGTGCCAGCAGCTCCCTGGGATATCCCTACAATGAGCAGTTCTTC. The V call is TRBV7-8, the J call TRBJ2-1; D gene ambiguous. The germline gives CDR1 SGHVS, CDR2 FQNEAQ. Trimming removed 4 bases at V and 2 bases at J, with 12 bases between. The CDR3 covers 15 residues.

The chain recombines TRBV7-9 with TRBJ2-5; 10 bases are shared with TRBD1. This CDR3 has 16 amino acids. J was trimmed by 7 bases and V by 4 bases; bases with no gene match: 12. In germline, CDR1 is SEHNR, CDR2 FQNEAQ (reference sequence). CDR3 bases: TGTGCCAGCAGCTCCCTCACGGGGACAGGGGAGACGACCCAGTACTTC. This encodes CASSSLTGTGETTQYF.